The 14 T cell receptor beta chains below were found in one sample sequenced in a study of blood T cell repertoires in COVID-19. TCRdb's copy holds only in-frame clones and misses some; the assay was immunoSEQ multiplex PCR. The data hold approximately 360,000 clones, with 90% observed a single time. The sample consisted of peripheral blood. The receptors shown here come from a man younger than 30 with active or convalescent COVID-19.

The chain joins TRBV6-2 or TRBV6-3 to TRBJ2-1, with TRBD2 matching 7 bases. The germline V gene has CDR1 MNHEY and CDR2 SVGEGT. The CDR3 runs 15 residues. Trimming cost V 5 bases and J 1 base; bases outside gene matches: 5. CDR3 loop: CASSPQRGSYNEQFF. The CDR3 coding sequence is TGTGCCAGCAGTCCCCAGCGGGGTTCCTACAATGAGCAGTTCTTC.

This clone occurred once. The rearrangement uses TRBV5-1 and TRBJ2-5, with D perhaps TRBD2 (7 bases). The V gene lost 0 bases and the J gene lost 5 bases, with 14 bases spanning the gap. Germline CDR1 SGHRS, CDR2 YFSETQ. The CDR3 loop spans 15 amino acids. CDR3 sequence reads: CASSLGPQGGETQYF. In DNA, the CDR3 is TGCGCCAGCAGCTTGGGACCACAGGGAGGGGAGACCCAGTACTTC.

V gene TRBV28 combines with J gene TRBJ2-4; D is unresolved. CDR3 length: 12 residues. V lost 5 bases, J lost 1 base, and 3 bases lay in between. Germline assignment: CDR1 MDHEN and CDR2 SYDVKM. In DNA form, the CDR3 reads TGTGCCAGCAGTCTTGCCAAAAACATTCAGTACTTC. Translation gives CASSLAKNIQYF.

The chain uses TRBV3-1 (or the pseudogene TRBV3-2) and TRBJ1-1; D is possibly TRBD1 (5 bases). CDR1 and CDR2 from the germline V gene are LGHDT and YNNKEL (reference sequence). V was shortened by 0 bases and J by 3 bases, with 11 bases between the two germline ends. This CDR3 is built from 15 residues. The DNA of the CDR3 is TGTGCCAGCAGCCAAGATTGGCTGGGGCACACTGAAGCTTTCTTT. Protein sequence: CASSQDWLGHTEAFF.

This chain links TRBV2 with TRBJ1-6, with TRBD1 matching 8 bases. The CDR3 covers 16 residues. Trimming removed 9 bases from V and 8 bases from J; junction bases left unmatched: 15. CDR1 SNHLY and CDR2 FYNNEI come from the germline V gene. CDR3 in DNA: TGTGCCAGTAAGAGCGGAACAGGGGGTGCGGATTCACCCCTCCACTTT. Translated: CASKSGTGGADSPLHF.

For the CDR3, the DNA is TGCGCCAGCAGCTTGGACACATTTTATGGCTACACCTTC. Protein: CASSLDTFYGYTF. The V and J genes are TRBV5-1 and TRBJ1-2, with D uncertain. V was trimmed by 0 bases and J by 5 bases, leaving 8 bases between them. The germline gives CDR1 SGHRS, CDR2 YFSETQ. The CDR3 runs to 13 residues.

Only one count was recorded for this clone. V gene TRBV3-1 (or the pseudogene TRBV3-2) combines with J gene TRBJ2-5, with D possibly TRBD2 on 7 matching bases. From germline, CDR1 is LGHDT and CDR2 YNNKEL (reference sequence). The CDR3 extends over 17 amino acids. V dropped 1 base and J dropped 2 bases, with 17 bases sitting between them. CDR3 loop: CASSQVGTGGLQETQYF. In DNA, the CDR3 is TGTGCCAGCAGCCAAGTGGGGACGGGGGGCCTTCAAGAGACCCAGTACTTC.

In its sample, this clone was seen once. The chain carries TRBV7-2 and TRBJ1-2; 7 bases align to TRBD1. The CDR3 length is 14 residues. The trim removed 4 bases at V and 0 bases at J, leaving 2 bases unmatched. CDR1 and CDR2 (germline): SGHTA, FQGNSA. CDR3 protein: CASSWDSSNYGYTF. The CDR3 nucleotides read TGTGCCAGCAGCTGGGACAGTTCTAACTATGGCTACACCTTC. The full variable domain, its missing parts supplied by reference TRBV7-2 and TRBJ1-2, is GAGVSQSPSNKVTEKGKDVELRCDPISGHTALYWYRQSLGQGLEFLIYFQGNSAPDKSGLPSDRFSAERTGGSVSTLTIQRTQQEDSAVYLCASSWDSSNYGYTFGSGTRLTVV.

The chain combines TRBV24-1 with TRBJ1-5; no reliable D call. This CDR3 is built from 14 residues. V gave up 4 bases and J gave up 4 bases, with 10 bases separating them. Germline CDR1 is KGHDR and CDR2 is SFDVKD. This CDR3 is CATSDAQSNQPQHF. CDR3 DNA sequence: TGTGCCACCAGTGACGCACAGAGTAATCAGCCCCAGCATTTT.

This clone was recorded only once. This chain joins TRBV7-8 and TRBJ1-1; D gene uncertain. Germline assignment: CDR1 SGHVS and CDR2 FQNEAQ. With 0 bases removed from V and 5 bases from J, the gap between germline ends came to 10 bases. This CDR3 region has 14 residues. The CDR3 bases are TGTGCCAGCAGCTTAGCGATAGGGAGGACTGAAGCTTTCTTT. Translating gives CASSLAIGRTEAFF.

The V gene is TRBV7-9, the J gene TRBJ1-4; maybe TRBD1 (6 bases). Germline lookup yields CDR1 SEHNR and CDR2 FQNEAQ (reference sequence). The CDR3 spans 13 residues. V lost 3 bases and J 7 bases, leaving 9 bases between the germline ends. CDR3 sequence (DNA): TGTGCCAGCAGCTTGGGACACAGTGAAAAACTGTTTTTT. Protein product: CASSLGHSEKLFF.

The gene calls are TRBV7-9 and TRBJ1-3; D perhaps matches TRBD1 (6 bases). Deletions cut 7 bases from V and 4 bases from J, with 11 bases between. Per the germline V gene, CDR1 is SEHNR and CDR2 is FQNEAQ (reference sequence). The CDR3 extends over 13 amino acids. The CDR3 spells CASTGADGNTIYF. CDR3 in DNA: TGTGCCAGCACAGGGGCGGACGGAAACACCATATATTTT. Together with reference TRBV7-9 and TRBJ1-3, the CDR3 gives the full variable domain: DTGVSQNPRHKITKRGQNVTFRCDPISEHNRLYWYRQTLGQGPEFLTYFQNEAQLEKSRLLSDRFSAERPKGSFSTLEIQRTEQGDSAMYLCASTGADGNTIYFGEGSWLTVV.

This clone came up a few times. J is TRBJ2-1 and V is TRBV6-2 or TRBV6-3, with 9 positions matching TRBD2. Germline V CDR1 and CDR2: MNHEY, SVGEGT. The J segment lost 4 bases and the V segment lost 0 bases, leaving 7 bases of the junction unmatched. The CDR3 covers 17 residues. The CDR3 sequence: CASSYSPTSGLYNEQFF. The CDR3 bases are TGTGCCAGCAGTTACTCCCCGACTAGCGGATTATACAATGAGCAGTTCTTC.

The chain combines TRBV24-1 with TRBJ2-2, with 10 bases fitting TRBD1. The CDR3 runs to 16 residues. Trimming cost V 5 bases and J 1 base; bases outside gene matches: 3. Germline CDR1 reads KGHDR; CDR2 reads SFDVKD. The CDR3 region is CATSGGDRGNTGELFF. In DNA, the CDR3 is TGTGCCACCAGTGGGGGGGACAGGGGGAACACCGGGGAGCTGTTTTTT.